This paragraph reports one T cell receptor beta chain. The identical CDR3 is also encoded by other nucleotide sequences in the sample. The record originates from a study of blood T cell repertoires in COVID-19. Study background: Both acute and convalescent COVID-19 samples were obtained from the United States, Italy and Spain. PBMCs, B-cell-depleted T cells, or T cells were the source of the cDNA or gDNA that made up the material.

V lost 3 bases, J lost 1 base, and 6 bases lay in between. Germline CDR1 reads MDHEN; CDR2 reads SYDVKM. The CDR3 contains 13 residues. Study processing details: Researchers report that nucleated cell counts were estimated from reference gene primer amplification. Libraries were prepared by immunoSEQ multiplex PCR; TCRdb keeps only in-frame clonotypes and omits some of them. The V and J calls and clone size are taken from that table; D and trimming were inferred from the DNA. The data contain 130,000 to 150,000 clones, around 80% of them singletons. The specimen sequenced was peripheral blood. The TCR comes from a man aged 60 to 75 with acute or convalescent COVID-19. This chain uses TRBV28 with TRBJ1-1, with D uncertain. The CDR3 bases are TGTGCCAGCAGTTTGTCCGGGAACACTGAAGCTTTCTTT. This encodes CASSLSGNTEAFF.